These 19 T cell receptor beta chains were sequenced from one sample in a study of blood T cells in healthy people across ages. For the second PCR, which ran for 7 to 11 cycles, a sample-barcoded 5' primer and a J-beta primer mix were used. TCRdb recomputed calls from the 5' RACE reads with MiXCR, one row per CDR3 protein. This table holds about 620,000 distinct CDR3 sequences, more than 20% found once. The sample consisted of blood. These receptors originate from an older man in good health.

The chain couples TRBV11-2 to TRBJ1-4; D might be TRBD1 (6 bases). Looked up from germline, CDR1 is SGHAT and CDR2 is FQNNGV. The CDR3 is 14 residues long. Trimming took 5 bases from V and 7 from J, leaving 14 bases between them. CDR3 residues: CASSVTGGGEKLFF. Written as DNA, the CDR3 is TGTGCCAGCAGCGTGACAGGAGGGGGTGAAAAACTGTTTTTT.

This clonotype has more than one count but fewer than ten. V is TRBV12-3 or TRBV12-4 and J is TRBJ1-2; tentative D call: TRBD1 (5 bases). CDR3 size: 14 residues. Trimming removed 5 bases at V and 4 bases at J, with 14 bases between. The CDR3 reads CASSPGTLAYGYTF. CDR3 DNA sequence: TGTGCCAGCAGTCCCGGGACCCTCGCCTATGGCTACACCTTC.

This clonotype was observed a few times. CDR3 nucleotide sequence: TGTGCCAGCAGCCCGTCAGGGACTAGGACCTACGAGCAGTACTTC. This gives the protein CASSPSGTRTYEQYF. The genes are TRBV9 and TRBJ2-7, with 8 bases lining up with TRBD2. CDR1 is SGDLS, CDR2 YYNGEE, per germline. V shed 4 bases and J 2 bases; nucleotides not matched to a gene: 8. CDR3 length equals 15 residues.

There are many counts of this clonotype. This chain joins TRBV20-1 and TRBJ1-1, with 9 bases identical to TRBD1. Per the germline V gene, CDR1 is DFQATT and CDR2 is SNEGSKA (reference sequence). J lost 3 bases, V lost 6 bases, and 2 bases had no gene match. The CDR3 totals 12 residues. The CDR3 spells CSARQGDTEAFF. In DNA form, the CDR3 reads TGCAGTGCCCGACAGGGGGACACTGAAGCTTTCTTT.

This clonotype was seen a handful of times. The genes are TRBV2 and TRBJ2-2; D might be TRBD2 (6 bases). This CDR3 region has 14 residues. V was shortened by 0 bases and J by 5 bases, with 7 bases between the two germline ends. The germline V gene encodes CDR1 SNHLY and CDR2 FYNNEI. CDR3 nucleotide sequence: TGTGCCAGCAGTGAAGCTGGGAGGACCGGGGAGCTGTTTTTT. This sequence encodes CASSEAGRTGELFF.

J is TRBJ2-3 and V is TRBV5-1; TRBD1 aligns across 8 bases. Per germline, CDR1 SGHRS and CDR2 YFSETQ. The CDR3 sequence is 15 residues long. V gave up 4 bases and J gave up 6 bases; unmatched junction bases: 10. The CDR3, as DNA: TGCGCCAGCAGCGAAGGACAGGGAGGTGTGGATACGCAGTATTTT. This encodes CASSEGQGGVDTQYF.

The CDR3 DNA is TGTGCCAGCAGCTCCCGGACAGGGGGAAACACCATATATTTT. Its protein is CASSSRTGGNTIYF. The genes are TRBV7-6 and TRBJ1-3; 8 nucleotides line up with TRBD1. CDR3 length equals 14 residues. Germline values: CDR1 SGHVS, CDR2 FNYEAQ. J gave up 4 bases and V 4 bases, and 3 bases lay outside the gene matches.

The chain is built from TRBV29-1 and TRBJ1-2; 10 bases agree with TRBD1. This CDR3 is built from 15 residues. CDR1 and CDR2 (germline): SQVTM, ANQGSEA. V shed 4 bases and J 4 bases; nucleotides not matched to a gene: 9. CDR3 sequence: CSVGSGTGVVYGYTF. CDR3 nucleotide sequence: TGCAGCGTTGGATCCGGGACAGGGGTAGTCTATGGCTACACCTTC.

This clonotype occurred a few times. The chain carries TRBV12-3 or TRBV12-4 and TRBJ2-3, with D tentatively TRBD1 (5 bases). The CDR3 contains 16 residues. V lost 4 bases and J lost 0, with 14 bases in between. CDR3 in amino acids: CASSYWVTESTDTQYF. In DNA form, the CDR3 reads TGTGCCAGCAGTTATTGGGTGACAGAGAGCACAGATACGCAGTATTTT.

V is TRBV4-3 and J is TRBJ2-1; 11 nucleotides align to TRBD2. In germline, CDR1 is LGHNA, CDR2 YSLEER. With V trimmed by 0 bases and J by 10 bases, 11 bases remained unmatched. The CDR3 is 17 residues long. The CDR3 reads CASSQDLHALAGEEQFF. The CDR3 DNA follows: TGCGCCAGCAGCCAAGATCTTCACGCACTAGCGGGAGAGGAGCAGTTCTTC.

CDR3 sequence reads: CATSEAGVPYEQYF. The DNA of the CDR3 is TGTGCCACCAGTGAGGCAGGGGTTCCCTACGAGCAGTACTTC. The chain couples TRBV24-1 to TRBJ2-7, with TRBD1 as a possible D gene (6 bases). The CDR3 totals 14 residues. Trimming removed 4 bases from V and 2 bases from J, with 11 bases in between. In germline, CDR1 is KGHDR, CDR2 SFDVKD.

Ten or more counts support this clonotype. This chain's CDR3 is CASRDGRAGYEQYF. CDR3 nucleotide sequence: TGTGCCAGCAGGGATGGCAGAGCTGGATACGAGCAGTACTTC. This sequence joins TRBV6-2 or TRBV6-3 and TRBJ2-7; D is undetermined. The CDR3 totals 14 residues. Trimming pared 6 bases from V and 4 bases from J, leaving 16 bases between. The germline CDR1 and CDR2 sequences are MNHEY and SVGEGT.

The chain combines TRBV29-1 with TRBJ2-5; a possible D gene is TRBD2 (6 bases). The DNA end favors TRBJ2-1, so the J call may be wrong. The CDR3 is 11 residues long. Germline values: CDR1 SQVTM, CDR2 ANQGSEA. The CDR3 loop reads CSVDVAAVQFF. Written as DNA, the CDR3 is TGCAGCGTTGATGTAGCGGCTGTGCAGTTCTTC.

This clonotype showed up just a few times. V usage is TRBV29-1 and J usage is TRBJ2-1; 9 bases are a match to TRBD2. The CDR3 sequence is 14 residues long. Germline CDR1 and CDR2: SQVTM and ANQGSEA. The CDR3 nucleotides read TGCACCGCAAAGGGTAGCGGGAGAGGAAATGAGCAGTTCTTC. The encoded protein is CTAKGSGRGNEQFF.

With regard to this clonotype: This may stem from a read error, because a much larger clone lies one nucleotide away. The rearrangement links TRBV5-6 to TRBJ2-4; D possibly corresponds to TRBD2 (6 bases). Germline V gene sequence: CDR1 SGHDT, CDR2 YYEEEE. The CDR3 is 15 residues long. DNA of the CDR3: TGTCCCAATAGGAGGGGAGTAGGAGCCAAAAACATTCAGTACTTC. This gives the protein CPNRRGVGAKNIQYF.

This clonotype was counted a single time. The chain carries TRBV20-1 and TRBJ1-5; 8 positions agree with TRBD1. The V gene's germline CDR1 is DFQATT and CDR2 SNEGSKA (reference sequence). V shed 0 bases, J shed 6 bases, and the junction held 7 bases outside the gene matches. This CDR3 spans 15 amino acids. The CDR3 nucleotides read TGCAGTGCTAGAGACGGACAGGGTCGACTTCAGCCCCAGCATTTT. This sequence encodes CSARDGQGRLQPQHF.

The chain recombines TRBV25-1 with TRBJ2-1; D ambiguous. Germline CDR1 and CDR2: MGHDK and SYGVNS. Trimming cost V 5 bases and J 0 bases, with 14 bases left between them. The length of the CDR3 is 16 residues. CDR3 residues: CASSTQTASSYNEQFF. The DNA for the CDR3 is TGTGCCAGCAGTACTCAGACTGCAAGCTCCTACAATGAGCAGTTCTTC.

The rearrangement links TRBV5-1 to TRBJ2-5; D may be TRBD1 (6 bases). V lost 3 bases, J lost 5 bases, and 14 bases lay in between. Germline V lookup: CDR1 SGHRS, CDR2 YFSETQ. The length of the CDR3 is 14 residues. CDR3 residues: CASSSGSGVETQYF. The CDR3 coding sequence is TGCGCCAGCAGCTCCGGATCAGGGGTGGAGACCCAGTACTTC. Full variable domain (remainder filled in from reference TRBV5-1 and TRBJ2-5): KAGVTQTPRYLIKTRGQQVTLSCSPISGHRSVSWYQQTPGQGLQFLFEYFSETQRNKGNFPGRFSGRQFSNSRSEMNVSTLELGDSALYLCASSSGSGVETQYFGPGTRLLVL.

CDR3 in DNA: TGCGCCAGCAGCTTGGAAACAGGGCGCTACAATGAGCAGTTCTTC. This translates into CASSLETGRYNEQFF. The chain recombines TRBV5-1 with TRBJ2-1; D is perhaps TRBD1 (6 bases). This CDR3 region has 15 residues. V was shortened by 0 bases and J by 3 bases, with 10 bases between the two germline ends. The germline V gene has CDR1 SGHRS and CDR2 YFSETQ.